The sequence of this TCR beta chain was determined in a study of T cell repertoires in cytomegalovirus infection. Study context: The authors used CMV epitopes that were HLA-C-restricted (recently identified) and HLA-B-restricted (well studied). Through public TCR beta signatures, both CMV infection and matching HLA type were indicated. General observations from the study: The cumulative frequency of public TCR beta families distinguished individuals who carried CMV together with the relevant HLA. HLA-C-restricted TCR beta clonotypes specific for CMV led the ex vivo response.

Concerning this clonotype itself: Its specificity is not known.

Each CDR3 protein is one row after TCRdb ran MiXCR on the reads. The table has roughly 280,000 distinct CDR3 sequences, 22% seen once. CDR3 length: 15 residues. The V gene's germline CDR1 is SGHNT and CDR2 YENEEA. V trimming: 5 bases; J trimming: 4 bases; junction bases outside the gene matches: 5. The V call is TRBV11-3, the J call TRBJ1-4; TRBD1 matches 9 bases. Sequenced material: cultured PBMCs, taken from culture after CMV antigen stimulation. This clonotype was sampled from a human donor in good health (CMV status not recorded). Some clones in this sample may be carry-over from other donors' samples. In DNA, the CDR3 is TGTGCCAGCAGCCTCGGGACAGGGAATAATGAAAAACTGTTTTTT. Translating gives CASSLGTGNNEKLFF.